This T cell receptor (beta chain) derives from a study of T cells in Graves' hyperthyroidism and ophthalmopathy. Each diagnosis was grounded in clinical symptoms, serum thyroxine and TRAb, thyroid ultrasound, and orbital computed tomography. CDR3 length equals 16 residues. Trimming took 1 base from V and 4 from J, leaving 16 bases between them. Germline values: CDR1 MNHEY, CDR2 SMNVEV (reference sequence). Comments on this clonotype: Its antigen is not identified. Being one base from a much bigger clone, this may be a read error.

Study findings and constraints: Onset of ophthalmopathy came a median 6.5 months after the model predicted it. Expanded thyroid clonotypes (above 0.001) were mostly also found in blood.

Amplified regions were TCR beta CDR3 sequences from RNA transcripts. An initial round of RT-PCR targeting the TCR CDR3 relied on the HTBI primer set. TCRdb ran MiXCR on the multiplex PCR reads and lists one entry per CDR3 protein. Of hundreds of thousands of distinct CDR3 sequences in the sample, roughly 15% are singletons; the top ten hold under 15%. This TCR came from a woman aged 50 to 65 with Graves' ophthalmopathy. The sequenced sample consisted of blood. This chain links TRBV27 with TRBJ2-5; D might be TRBD1 or TRBD2, each matching 5 bases. The CDR3 here is CASSLWGTTPRETQYF. CDR3 in DNA: TGTGCCAGCAGTTTATGGGGGACCACGCCGCGAGAGACCCAGTACTTC.